Below are 26 T cell receptor beta chains sequenced from a single sample in a study of T cell responses to AZD1222 COVID-19 vaccine. Assay used: immunoSEQ multiplex PCR; TCRdb lists only in-frame clones, some missing. The sample has approximately 90,000 clones; about 86% are singletons. Sequenced material: peripheral blood, taken on day 0 of AZD1222 vaccination. The receptors here all came from an adult in good health.

This clone has more than one count but fewer than ten. The V gene is TRBV19, the J gene TRBJ1-1; TRBD1 matches 9 bases. After removal of 5 bases from V and 2 bases from J, the junction contained 6 bases not matched to a gene. CDR3 length: 15 amino acids. In germline, CDR1 is LNHDA, CDR2 SQIVND (reference sequence). DNA of the CDR3: TGTGCCAGTAGTTTTGGGACAGGGAGAAACACTGAAGCTTTCTTT. Protein product: CASSFGTGRNTEAFF.

V is TRBV5-1 and J is TRBJ2-1; D is unclear. CDR3 size: 13 residues. Deletions cut 0 bases from V and 5 bases from J, with 6 bases between. Germline V CDR1 and CDR2: SGHRS, YFSETQ. CDR3 region: CASSLGLDNEQFF. The CDR3 coding sequence is TGCGCCAGCAGCTTGGGGCTAGACAATGAGCAGTTCTTC.

The chain combines TRBV11-1 with TRBJ2-1, with 11 bases that match TRBD2. With V trimmed by 8 bases and J by 8 bases, 11 bases remained unmatched. The CDR3 has 15 residues. Germline V gene lookup returns CDR1 SGHAT and CDR2 FQDESV (reference sequence). This CDR3 is CASAPTSGSIYEQFF. The CDR3 region has the DNA TGTGCCAGCGCGCCAACTAGCGGGAGTATATATGAGCAGTTCTTC.

The chain couples TRBV2 to TRBJ1-6; 7 nucleotides match TRBD1. This CDR3 has 18 amino acids. CDR1 is SNHLY and CDR2 is FYNNEI in the germline V gene. The J segment lost 1 base and the V segment lost 1 base, leaving 7 bases of the junction unmatched. Written as DNA, the CDR3 is TGTGCCAGCAGTGAAGTTGAAGGGGGCGTATCCTATAATTCACCCCTCCACTTT. As protein: CASSEVEGGVSYNSPLHF.

The V gene is TRBV9, the J gene TRBJ1-2, with D possibly matching TRBD1 (5 bases). V shed 9 bases and J shed 4 bases, with 22 bases lying between them. The CDR3 is made up of 15 amino acids. The V gene's germline CDR1 is SGDLS and CDR2 YYNGEE. CDR3 sequence (DNA): TGTGCCATGCCAGGGAGATGGGAGCTAGGCTATGGCTACACCTTC. It translates to CAMPGRWELGYGYTF.

The chain links TRBV27 to TRBJ1-1; D gene unclear. The length of the CDR3 is 14 residues. Trimming left V 5 bases short and J 5 bases short, with 15 bases between. Germline loops: CDR1 MNHEY, CDR2 SMNVEV (reference sequence). CDR3 bases: TGTGCCAGCAGTCCAGGTCGGGCGCGGACTGAAGCTTTCTTT. It yields the protein CASSPGRARTEAFF.

In its sample, this clone was seen once. V gene TRBV27 combines with J gene TRBJ2-2, with D unresolved. Germline V gives CDR1 MNHEY, CDR2 SMNVEV (reference sequence). V was clipped by 6 bases and J by 4 bases, with 12 bases between them. CDR3 length: 14 amino acids. The CDR3 nucleotides read TGTGCCAGCAGCCTGGGTCAACTCACCGGGGAGCTGTTTTTT. This codes for CASSLGQLTGELFF.

The chain has TRBV27 and TRBJ1-4; unclear D gene. The CDR3 is 17 amino acids. The V end was cut by 0 bases, the J end by 5 bases, with 16 bases between. Germline CDR1 and CDR2: MNHEY and SMNVEV (reference sequence). CDR3 nucleotide sequence: TGTGCCAGCAGTTTATCGCCTTCGGGGTCTAGGAATGAAAAACTGTTTTTT. Translated: CASSLSPSGSRNEKLFF.

The V call is TRBV28, the J call TRBJ1-3; D is uncertain. CDR1 and CDR2 from the germline V gene are MDHEN and SYDVKM. The ends were cut back, 3 bases at V and 6 bases at J, with 3 bases in the middle. CDR3 length: 11 amino acids. The CDR3 DNA is TGTGCCAGCAGTTTGGTAAACACCATATATTTT. Its protein is CASSLVNTIYF.

The chain uses TRBV7-2 and TRBJ2-3; D possibly uses TRBD1 or TRBD2 (5 bases each). V lost 4 bases and J lost 0, with 8 bases in between. Germline V gives CDR1 SGHTA, CDR2 FQGNSA. The CDR3 consists of 14 residues. In DNA form, the CDR3 reads TGTGCCAGCAGCTACGGGACGAGCACAGATACGCAGTATTTT. It yields the protein CASSYGTSTDTQYF.

The V call is TRBV28, the J call TRBJ1-2; the D gene is possibly TRBD1 (5 bases). Germline V gene data show CDR1 as MDHEN and CDR2 as SYDVKM. Trimming stripped 6 bases from V and 1 base from J, with 12 bases between. The CDR3 runs to 14 residues. Written as DNA, the CDR3 is TGTGCCAGCAGAACGAGGGACGTTAACTATGGCTACACCTTC. It specifies CASRTRDVNYGYTF.

This sequence joins TRBV6-5 and TRBJ1-5; D is uncertain. Germline values: CDR1 MNHEY, CDR2 SVGAGI. V lost 9 bases and J lost 7, with 13 bases in between. The CDR3 sequence is 12 residues long. The CDR3 loop is CASSHLDQPQHF. DNA of the CDR3: TGTGCCAGTAGTCACCTTGACCAGCCCCAGCATTTT.

This sequence joins TRBV4-1 and TRBJ2-5; D uncertain. Trimming took 6 bases from V and 3 from J, leaving 20 bases between them. The CDR3 contains 16 residues. Per the germline V gene, CDR1 is MGHRA and CDR2 is YSYEKL. Here the CDR3 reads CASSGVGFLVKETQYF. The CDR3 DNA is TGCGCCAGCAGTGGGGTAGGGTTTCTAGTAAAAGAGACCCAGTACTTC.

The chain uses TRBV18 and TRBJ1-4; no clear D gene. Looked up from germline, CDR1 is KGHSH and CDR2 is LQKENI. The CDR3 extends over 14 amino acids. Trimming cost V 5 bases and J 8 bases, with 15 bases left between them. The CDR3 is CASSSLDGSEKLFF. The CDR3 nucleotides read TGTGCCAGCTCATCACTAGACGGGAGCGAAAAACTGTTTTTT.

V usage is TRBV27 and J usage is TRBJ2-1; D not resolved. The length of the CDR3 is 13 residues. V was shortened by 3 bases and J by 3 bases, with 6 bases between the two germline ends. Germline values: CDR1 MNHEY, CDR2 SMNVEV (reference sequence). The CDR3 spells CASSFSVYNEQFF. CDR3 nucleotides: TGTGCCAGCAGTTTTTCCGTCTACAATGAGCAGTTCTTC.

V gene TRBV6-5 combines with J gene TRBJ2-7; 7 nucleotides match TRBD1. The CDR3 is 12 amino acids. Germline V gene lookup returns CDR1 MNHEY and CDR2 SVGAGI. Trimming cost V 6 bases and J 6 bases; bases outside gene matches: 5. The CDR3 loop reads CASSQTGVEQYF. CDR3 nucleotides: TGTGCCAGCAGCCAAACAGGGGTCGAGCAGTACTTC.

This clone has a handful of counts. The chain employs TRBV14 and TRBJ1-1; D remains unclear. V gave up 1 base and J gave up 3 bases, with 9 bases separating them. This CDR3 contains 14 residues. Germline-derived CDR1 and CDR2 are SGHDN and FVKESK. The CDR3 loop is CASSQVGRYTEAFF. In nucleotides, the CDR3 is TGTGCCAGCAGCCAAGTTGGGAGATACACTGAAGCTTTCTTT.

J is TRBJ1-2 and V is TRBV27, with 7 bases matching TRBD1. Germline V gene data show CDR1 as MNHEY and CDR2 as SMNVEV (reference sequence). V gave up 1 base and J gave up 4 bases; unmatched junction bases: 0. The CDR3 spans 13 residues. The DNA of the CDR3 is TGTGCCAGCAGTTTATACAGGGGCTATGGCTACACCTTC. Protein sequence: CASSLYRGYGYTF.

V and J are TRBV5-1 and TRBJ2-1; D uncertain. Trimming removed 0 bases at V and 0 bases at J, with 7 bases between. The CDR3 runs to 15 residues. Germline lookup yields CDR1 SGHRS and CDR2 YFSETQ. The CDR3 DNA reads as TGCGCCAGCAGCTTGGGGTTTGGCTCCTACAATGAGCAGTTCTTC. Translation: CASSLGFGSYNEQFF. Together with reference TRBV5-1 and TRBJ2-1, the CDR3 gives the full variable domain: KAGVTQTPRYLIKTRGQQVTLSCSPISGHRSVSWYQQTPGQGLQFLFEYFSETQRNKGNFPGRFSGRQFSNSRSEMNVSTLELGDSALYLCASSLGFGSYNEQFFGPGTRLTVL.

This chain connects TRBV28 to TRBJ1-3; no firm D call. The V and J ends lost 9 bases and 0 bases respectively, with 9 bases between them. The germline V gene encodes CDR1 MDHEN and CDR2 SYDVKM. The CDR3 consists of 13 residues. The CDR3 DNA reads TGTGCCAGTGACGGCAGCTCTGGAAACACCATATATTTT. This codes for CASDGSSGNTIYF.

V and J are TRBV7-6 and TRBJ2-7; 7 nucleotides match TRBD2. CDR3 length: 14 residues. The germline CDR1 and CDR2 sequences are SGHVS and FNYEAQ. V was clipped by 7 bases and J by 5 bases; unmatched bases: 11. CDR3 coding DNA: TGTGCCAGCACCTCTGGGGGGGGGTCCCACGAGCAGTACTTC. Translating gives CASTSGGGSHEQYF.

This CDR3 is CASSIPRESYGYTF. DNA for the CDR3: TGTGCCAGTAGTATACCCCGGGAGTCTTATGGCTACACCTTC. This rearrangement joins TRBV19 to TRBJ1-2; the D is unclear. This CDR3 has 14 residues. Germline V CDR1 and CDR2: LNHDA, SQIVND (reference sequence). V lost 2 bases, J lost 5 bases, and 12 bases lay in between.

V gene TRBV7-9 combines with J gene TRBJ2-1; the D is unclear. Germline V gene data show CDR1 as SEHNR and CDR2 as FQNEAQ (reference sequence). V dropped 5 bases and J dropped 6 bases, with 14 bases sitting between them. The CDR3 sequence is 14 residues long. CDR3 coding DNA: TGTGCCAGCAGCATGGCCTCGCTCAGCAATGAGCAGTTCTTC. As protein: CASSMASLSNEQFF.

Here the CDR3 DNA reads TGTGCCAGCAGCGCCGGAGGGGCGTCCGGGGAAGATACGCAGTATTTT. It yields the protein CASSAGGASGEDTQYF. The chain employs TRBV7-2 and TRBJ2-3, with D possibly being TRBD2 (6 bases). From germline, CDR1 is SGHTA and CDR2 FQGNSA. The CDR3 length is 16 residues. The V end was cut by 5 bases, the J end by 5 bases, with 20 bases between.

The V and J genes are TRBV6-5 and TRBJ2-7; D is uncertain. Trimming left V 6 bases short and J 4 bases short, with 16 bases between. This CDR3 has 14 residues. Germline values: CDR1 MNHEY, CDR2 SVGAGI. The CDR3 spells CASRSIGLGYEQYF. The CDR3 bases are TGTGCCAGCAGATCTATCGGGTTGGGTTACGAGCAGTACTTC.

V is TRBV10-3 and J is TRBJ2-1; the match to TRBD2 covers 9 bases. The CDR3 consists of 14 residues. V was clipped by 7 bases and J by 3 bases; unmatched bases: 4. CDR1 and CDR2 (germline): ENHRY, SYGVKD. Written as DNA, the CDR3 is TGTGCCATCAACCAGCGGGGGGTCTACAATGAGCAGTTCTTC. Protein: CAINQRGVYNEQFF.